The following is a T cell receptor (beta chain) sequence with its context. Losses at the gene ends were 1 base for V and 3 bases for J; bases not matched to a gene: 3. Per germline, CDR1 SGHRS and CDR2 YFSETQ. The CDR3 is made up of 15 amino acids. The PCR was carried out with 60 Vbeta primers and 13 Jbeta primers. Repertoires were generated with immunoSEQ multiplex PCR, while TCRdb's copy carries only in-frame clones and drops some. This table has about 140,000 clones, 70% to 85% appearing once. This sample is part of a study of cytomegalovirus exposure and HLA in healthy donors. This receptor was obtained from a middle-aged woman in good health and CMV-seronegative. The chain links TRBV5-1 to TRBJ2-2, with 7 bases fitting TRBD1. Source material: PBMCs. The DNA for the CDR3 is TGCGCCAGCAGCTTGTGGCAGGGGGACACCGGGGAGCTGTTTTTT. The encoded protein is CASSLWQGDTGELFF.